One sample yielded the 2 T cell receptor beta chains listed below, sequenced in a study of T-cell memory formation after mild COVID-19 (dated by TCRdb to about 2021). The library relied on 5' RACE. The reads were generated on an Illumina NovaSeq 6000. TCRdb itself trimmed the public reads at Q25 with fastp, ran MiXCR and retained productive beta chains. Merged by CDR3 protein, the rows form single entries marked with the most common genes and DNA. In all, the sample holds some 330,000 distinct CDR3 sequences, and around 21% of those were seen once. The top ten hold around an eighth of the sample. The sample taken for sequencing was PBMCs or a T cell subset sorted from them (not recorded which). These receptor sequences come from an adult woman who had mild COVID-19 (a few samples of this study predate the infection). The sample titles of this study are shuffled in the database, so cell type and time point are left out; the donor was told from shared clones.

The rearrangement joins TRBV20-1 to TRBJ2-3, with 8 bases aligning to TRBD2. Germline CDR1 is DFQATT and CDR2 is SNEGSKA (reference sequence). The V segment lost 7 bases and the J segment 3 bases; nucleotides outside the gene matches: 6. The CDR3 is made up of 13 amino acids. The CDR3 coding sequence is TGCAGTGTCCCGGGGGGGCCAACAGATACGCAGTATTTT. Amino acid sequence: CSVPGGPTDTQYF.

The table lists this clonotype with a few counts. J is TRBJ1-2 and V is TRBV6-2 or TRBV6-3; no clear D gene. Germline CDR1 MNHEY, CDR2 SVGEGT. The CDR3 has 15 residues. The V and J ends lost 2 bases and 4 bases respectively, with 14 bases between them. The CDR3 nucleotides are TGTGCCAGCAGTTACGAGGGATCCCGGAGCTATGGCTACACCTTC. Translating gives CASSYEGSRSYGYTF.